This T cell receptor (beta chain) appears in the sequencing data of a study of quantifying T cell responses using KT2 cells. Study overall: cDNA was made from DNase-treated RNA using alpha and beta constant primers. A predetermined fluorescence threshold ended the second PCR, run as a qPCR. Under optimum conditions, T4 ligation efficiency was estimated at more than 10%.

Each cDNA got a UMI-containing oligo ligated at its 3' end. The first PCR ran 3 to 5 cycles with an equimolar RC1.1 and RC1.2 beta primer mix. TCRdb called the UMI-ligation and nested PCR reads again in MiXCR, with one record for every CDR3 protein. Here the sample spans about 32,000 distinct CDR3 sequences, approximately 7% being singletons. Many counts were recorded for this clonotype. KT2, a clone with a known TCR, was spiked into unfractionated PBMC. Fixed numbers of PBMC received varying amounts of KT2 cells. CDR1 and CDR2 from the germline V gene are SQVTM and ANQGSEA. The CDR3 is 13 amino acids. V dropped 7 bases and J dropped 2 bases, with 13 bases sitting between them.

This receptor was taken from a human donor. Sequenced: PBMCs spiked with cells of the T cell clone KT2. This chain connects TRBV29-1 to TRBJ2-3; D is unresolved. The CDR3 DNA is TGCAGCGGATACAGCCCGAACACAGATACGCAGTATTTT. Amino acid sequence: CSGYSPNTDTQYF.